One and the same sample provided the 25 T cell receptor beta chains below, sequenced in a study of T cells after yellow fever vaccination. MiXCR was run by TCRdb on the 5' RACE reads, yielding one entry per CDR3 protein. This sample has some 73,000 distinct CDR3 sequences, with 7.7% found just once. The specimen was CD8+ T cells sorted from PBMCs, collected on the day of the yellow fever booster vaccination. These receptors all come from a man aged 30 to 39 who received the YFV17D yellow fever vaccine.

The CDR3 is CSARDYRAGGGDTQYF. The CDR3 region has the DNA TGCAGTGCTAGAGATTATCGAGCGGGAGGGGGAGATACGCAGTATTTT. V usage is TRBV20-1 and J usage is TRBJ2-3; TRBD2 matches at 10 bases. CDR1 is DFQATT, CDR2 SNEGSKA, per germline (reference sequence). Trimming at V came to 0 bases and at J to 5 bases, leaving 8 bases not matched to a gene. The CDR3 has 16 residues.

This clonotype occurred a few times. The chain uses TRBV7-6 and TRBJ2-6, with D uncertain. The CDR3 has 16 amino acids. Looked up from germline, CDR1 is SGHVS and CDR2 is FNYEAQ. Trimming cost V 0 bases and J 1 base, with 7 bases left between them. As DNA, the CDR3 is TGTGCCAGCAGCTTAGCCTGGGGTTCTGGGGCCAACGTCCTGACTTTC. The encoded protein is CASSLAWGSGANVLTF.

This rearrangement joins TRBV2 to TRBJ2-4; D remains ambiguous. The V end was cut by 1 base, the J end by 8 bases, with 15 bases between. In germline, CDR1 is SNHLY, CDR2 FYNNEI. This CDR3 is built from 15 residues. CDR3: CASSEVDLSWDIQYF. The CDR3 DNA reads TGTGCCAGCAGTGAAGTGGATCTTAGTTGGGACATTCAGTACTTC.

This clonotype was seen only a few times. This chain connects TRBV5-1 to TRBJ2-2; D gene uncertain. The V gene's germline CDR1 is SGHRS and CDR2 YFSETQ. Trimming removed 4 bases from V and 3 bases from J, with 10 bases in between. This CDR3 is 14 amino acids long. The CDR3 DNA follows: TGCGCCAGCAGCGGAGTCTTGGACACCGGGGAGCTGTTTTTT. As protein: CASSGVLDTGELFF.

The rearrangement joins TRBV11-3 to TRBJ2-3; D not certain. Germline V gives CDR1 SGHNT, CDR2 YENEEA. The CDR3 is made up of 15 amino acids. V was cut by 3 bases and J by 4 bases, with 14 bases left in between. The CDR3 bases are TGTGCCAGCAGCTTGGGGAAGGGTTACGCAGATACGCAGTATTTT. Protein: CASSLGKGYADTQYF.

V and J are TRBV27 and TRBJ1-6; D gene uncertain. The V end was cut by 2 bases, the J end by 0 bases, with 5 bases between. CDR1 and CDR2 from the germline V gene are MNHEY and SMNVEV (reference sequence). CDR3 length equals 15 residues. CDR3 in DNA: TGTGCCAGCAGTTTAGCCAACTCCTATAATTCACCCCTCCACTTT. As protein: CASSLANSYNSPLHF.

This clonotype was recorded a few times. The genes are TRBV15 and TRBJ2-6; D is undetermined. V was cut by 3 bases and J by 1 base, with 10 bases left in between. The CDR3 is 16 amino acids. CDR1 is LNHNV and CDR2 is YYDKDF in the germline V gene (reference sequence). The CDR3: CATSSLDDSGANVLTF. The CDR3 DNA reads TGTGCCACCAGCAGCCTGGACGATTCTGGGGCCAACGTCCTGACTTTC.

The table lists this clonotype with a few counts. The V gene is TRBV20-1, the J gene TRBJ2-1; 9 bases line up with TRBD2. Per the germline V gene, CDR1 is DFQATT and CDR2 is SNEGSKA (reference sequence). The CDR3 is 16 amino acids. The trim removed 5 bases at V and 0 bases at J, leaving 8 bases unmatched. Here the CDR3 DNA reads TGCAGTGCTGGGGGACTAGCTGACTACTCCTACAATGAGCAGTTCTTC. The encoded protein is CSAGGLADYSYNEQFF.

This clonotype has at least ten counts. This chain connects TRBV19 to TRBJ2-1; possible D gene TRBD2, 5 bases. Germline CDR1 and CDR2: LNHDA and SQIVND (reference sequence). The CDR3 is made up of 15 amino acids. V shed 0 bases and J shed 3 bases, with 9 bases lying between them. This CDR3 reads CASSIDRGFYNEQFF. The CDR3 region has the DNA TGTGCCAGTAGTATAGATCGCGGGTTCTACAATGAGCAGTTCTTC. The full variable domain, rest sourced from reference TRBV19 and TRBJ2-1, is DGGITQSPKYLFRKEGQNVTLSCEQNLNHDAMYWYRQDPGQGLRLIYYSQIVNDFQKGDIAEGYSVSREKKESFPLTVTSAQKNPTAFYLCASSIDRGFYNEQFFGPGTRLTVL.

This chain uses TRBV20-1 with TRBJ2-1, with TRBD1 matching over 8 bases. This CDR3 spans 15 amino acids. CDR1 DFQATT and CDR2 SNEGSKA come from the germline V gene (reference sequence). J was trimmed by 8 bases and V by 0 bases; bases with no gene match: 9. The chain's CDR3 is CSARDGQGMMYEQFF. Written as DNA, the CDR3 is TGCAGTGCTAGAGATGGACAGGGAATGATGTATGAGCAGTTCTTC.

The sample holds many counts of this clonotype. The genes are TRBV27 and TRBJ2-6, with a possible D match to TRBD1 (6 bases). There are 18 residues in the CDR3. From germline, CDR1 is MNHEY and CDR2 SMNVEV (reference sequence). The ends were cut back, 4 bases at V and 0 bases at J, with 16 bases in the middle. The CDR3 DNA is TGTGCCAGCAGTTCACCGACAGGTCACCACTCTGGGGCCAACGTCCTGACTTTC. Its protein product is CASSSPTGHHSGANVLTF.

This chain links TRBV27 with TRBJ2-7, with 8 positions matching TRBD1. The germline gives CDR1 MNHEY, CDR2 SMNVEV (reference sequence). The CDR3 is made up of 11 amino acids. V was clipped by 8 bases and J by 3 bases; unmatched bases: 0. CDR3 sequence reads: CASGQGYEQYF. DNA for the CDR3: TGTGCCAGCGGACAGGGCTACGAGCAGTACTTC.

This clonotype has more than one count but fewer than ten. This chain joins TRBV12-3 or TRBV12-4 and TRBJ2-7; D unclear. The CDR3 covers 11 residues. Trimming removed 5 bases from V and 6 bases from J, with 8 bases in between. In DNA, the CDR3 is TGTGCCAGCAGTGAAAGTTCCGAGCAGTACTTC. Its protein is CASSESSEQYF.

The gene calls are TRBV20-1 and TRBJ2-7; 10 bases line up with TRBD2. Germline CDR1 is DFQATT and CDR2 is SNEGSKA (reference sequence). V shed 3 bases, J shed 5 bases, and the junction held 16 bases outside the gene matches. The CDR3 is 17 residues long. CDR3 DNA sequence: TGCAGTGCTAGGAGTTGGGCTAGCGGGAGTACATCGGACGAGCAGTACTTC. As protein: CSARSWASGSTSDEQYF.

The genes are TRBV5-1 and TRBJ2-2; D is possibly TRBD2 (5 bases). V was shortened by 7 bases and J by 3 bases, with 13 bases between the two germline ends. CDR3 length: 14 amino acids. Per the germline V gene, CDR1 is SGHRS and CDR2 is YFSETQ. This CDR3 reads CASEGPKDTGELFF. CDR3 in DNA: TGCGCCAGCGAGGGTCCTAAAGACACCGGGGAGCTGTTTTTT. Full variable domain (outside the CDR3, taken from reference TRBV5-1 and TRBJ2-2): KAGVTQTPRYLIKTRGQQVTLSCSPISGHRSVSWYQQTPGQGLQFLFEYFSETQRNKGNFPGRFSGRQFSNSRSEMNVSTLELGDSALYLCASEGPKDTGELFFGEGSRLTVL.

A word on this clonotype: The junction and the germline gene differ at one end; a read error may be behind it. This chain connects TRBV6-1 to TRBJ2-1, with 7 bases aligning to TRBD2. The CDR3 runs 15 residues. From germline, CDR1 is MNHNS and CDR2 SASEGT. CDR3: CAISTASGSYNEQFF. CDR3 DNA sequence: TGTGCCATCAGTACCGCTAGCGGCTCCTACAATGAGCAGTTCTTC.

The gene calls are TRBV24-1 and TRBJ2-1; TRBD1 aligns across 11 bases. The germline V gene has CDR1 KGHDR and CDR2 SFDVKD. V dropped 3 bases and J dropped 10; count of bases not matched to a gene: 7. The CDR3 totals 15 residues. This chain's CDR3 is CATSDSRDRGDEQFF. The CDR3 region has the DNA TGTGCCACCAGTGATAGCCGGGACAGGGGGGACGAGCAGTTCTTC.

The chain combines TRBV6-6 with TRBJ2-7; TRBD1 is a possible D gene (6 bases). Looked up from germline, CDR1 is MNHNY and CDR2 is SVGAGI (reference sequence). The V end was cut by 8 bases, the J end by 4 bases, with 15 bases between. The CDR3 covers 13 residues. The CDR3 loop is CASEGQPRYEQYF. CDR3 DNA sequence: TGTGCCAGCGAAGGACAGCCCCGATACGAGCAGTACTTC.

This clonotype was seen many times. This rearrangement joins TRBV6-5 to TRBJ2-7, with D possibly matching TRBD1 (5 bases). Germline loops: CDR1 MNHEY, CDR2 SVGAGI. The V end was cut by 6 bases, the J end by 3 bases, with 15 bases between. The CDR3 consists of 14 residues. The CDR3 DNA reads TGTGCCAGCAGATTACAGGAAGGCGACTACGAGCAGTACTTC. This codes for CASRLQEGDYEQYF.

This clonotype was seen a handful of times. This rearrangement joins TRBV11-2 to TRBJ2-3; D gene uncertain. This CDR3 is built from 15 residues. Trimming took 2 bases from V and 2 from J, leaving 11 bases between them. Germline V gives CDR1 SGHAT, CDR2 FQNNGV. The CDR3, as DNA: TGTGCCAGCAGCTTAATTTGGGATTCCACAGATACGCAGTATTTT. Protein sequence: CASSLIWDSTDTQYF.

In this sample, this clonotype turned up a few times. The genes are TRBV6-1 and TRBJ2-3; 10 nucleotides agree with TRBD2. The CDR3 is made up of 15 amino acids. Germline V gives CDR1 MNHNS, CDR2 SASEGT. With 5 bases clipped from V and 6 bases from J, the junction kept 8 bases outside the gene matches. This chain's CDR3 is CASSPLAGVSDTQYF. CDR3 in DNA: TGTGCCAGCAGTCCGCTAGCGGGAGTGTCGGATACGCAGTATTTT.

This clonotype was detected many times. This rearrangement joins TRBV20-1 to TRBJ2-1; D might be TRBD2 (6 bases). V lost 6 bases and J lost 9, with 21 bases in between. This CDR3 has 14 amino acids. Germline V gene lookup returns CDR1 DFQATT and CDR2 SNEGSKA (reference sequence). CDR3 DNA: TGCAGTGCACGAGACGGGACTTTATTTTCTGAGCAGTTCTTC. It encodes CSARDGTLFSEQFF.

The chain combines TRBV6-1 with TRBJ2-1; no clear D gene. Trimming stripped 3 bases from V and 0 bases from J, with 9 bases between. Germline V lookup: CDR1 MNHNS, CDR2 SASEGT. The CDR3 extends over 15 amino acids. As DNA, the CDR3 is TGTGCCAGCAGTGACGGGCCGAACTCCTACAATGAGCAGTTCTTC. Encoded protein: CASSDGPNSYNEQFF.

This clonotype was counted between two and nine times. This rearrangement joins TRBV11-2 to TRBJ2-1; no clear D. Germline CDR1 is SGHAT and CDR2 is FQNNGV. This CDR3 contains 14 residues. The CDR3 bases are TGTGCTTCAAACCCGGGCCTATTGGACAATGAGCAGTTCTTC. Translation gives CASNPGLLDNEQFF.

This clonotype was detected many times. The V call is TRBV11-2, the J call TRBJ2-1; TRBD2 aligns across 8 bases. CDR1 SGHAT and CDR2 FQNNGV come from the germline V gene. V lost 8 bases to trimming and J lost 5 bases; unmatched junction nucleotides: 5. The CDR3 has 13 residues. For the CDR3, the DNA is TGTGCCAGCGGGTCGGGAGGGCACAATGAGCAGTTCTTC. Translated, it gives CASGSGGHNEQFF. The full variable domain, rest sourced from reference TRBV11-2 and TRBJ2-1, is EAGVAQSPRYKIIEKRQSVAFWCNPISGHATLYWYQQILGQGPKLLIQFQNNGVVDDSQLPKDRFSAERLKGVDSTLKIQPAKLEDSAVYLCASGSGGHNEQFFGPGTRLTVL.